Described below is a single T cell receptor beta chain sequence and its context. What it recognizes is unknown. These data originate in a study of T-cell reconstitution after alpha-beta-depleted transplantation in children. The study's findings and limits: There were reportedly several hundred expanded graft clones from which alpha-beta T cells came about two months after transplant. The main origin of T-cell counts and diversity one year after transplant was newly produced T cells. Certain patients had high TCRbeta diversity at day 60, and it came from recipient T cells and thymic progenitors that survived.

CDR1 and CDR2 from the germline V gene are SGDLS and YYNGEE. V dropped 0 bases and J dropped 4 bases, with 10 bases sitting between them. This CDR3 has 14 residues. The authors prepared the TCRbeta library with unique molecular identifiers. TCRdb re-called the PCR reads through MiXCR, storing one row per CDR3 protein. The sample has just over 950,000 distinct CDR3 sequences, 25% to 35% seen once. Sequencing used PBMCs, mostly from graft donor cells, obtained 360 days after TCRalphabeta/CD19-depleted stem cell transplant. V gene TRBV9 combines with J gene TRBJ2-5; D not certain. The clonotype was recovered from a boy less than two years old who had a stem cell transplant for SCID, so the T cells may come from the graft donor. In DNA form, the CDR3 reads TGTGCCAGCAGCGTAGGCAGGATGGGAGAGACCCAGTACTTC. Translated, it gives CASSVGRMGETQYF.